Listed below are T cell receptor beta chains from one sample, sequenced in a study of blood T cell repertoires in COVID-19. The protocol was immunoSEQ multiplex PCR, while the TCRdb copy is restricted to in-frame clones and leaves out a portion. The table has under 85,000 clones, more than 75% seen once. Sequencing was carried out using peripheral blood. The receptors come from a woman older than 75 with active or convalescent COVID-19. The CDR3 runs from the conserved cysteine through the conserved F or W.

TRBV11-1,TRBJ2-3,CASSSRGLTTDTQYF
TRBV10-3,TRBJ1-1,CAIRASGGALGEAFF
TRBV5-1,TRBJ2-3,CASSLYGNLADTQYF
TRBV29-1,TRBJ1-2,CSGGDTSYGYTF
TRBV11-2,TRBJ2-1,CASTRAGGGYNEQFF
TRBV7-9,TRBJ1-2,CASGIQTGGHSSYTF
TRBV11-1,TRBJ2-5,CASSVQGWETQYF
TRBV7-9,TRBJ2-7,CASSNTGFPEQYF
TRBV7-8,TRBJ2-6,CASSTPGIPGANVLTF
TRBV2,TRBJ2-7,CATSKGTGRYEQYF
TRBV7-9,TRBJ2-7,CASSLAAGGEQYF
TRBV25-1,TRBJ1-6,CASSEHSPGDSPLHF
TRBV28,TRBJ1-5,CASSLGNWGSEPQHF
TRBV7-9,TRBJ2-1,CASSLTGVPTYNEQFF
TRBV21-1,TRBJ2-2,CASSNSGSGELFF
TRBV6-2/TRBV6-3,TRBJ2-5,CASSYGPSGGHQETQYF
TRBV7-2,TRBJ2-5,CASSLAGGGQETQYF
TRBV5-1,TRBJ1-2,CASSLAPDRPNYGYTF
TRBV5-4,TRBJ1-2,CASSLTKGRLGGYTF
TRBV9,TRBJ1-6,CASSVEGQGFSPLHF
TRBV2,TRBJ2-1,CASSETGFREEQFF
TRBV28,TRBJ1-2,CASGVRNGYTF
TRBV5-1,TRBJ2-1,CASSLGTDYNEQFF
TRBV23-1,TRBJ1-5,CASSREGFNQPQHF
TRBV6-2/TRBV6-3,TRBJ2-2,CASSYTLQGARHGELFF
TRBV13,TRBJ1-1,CASSFRTGAFF
TRBV7-9,TRBJ1-1,CASSPRRDKTEAFF
TRBV5-8,TRBJ1-3,CASSLRSTGSSGNTIYF
TRBV3-1/TRBV3-2,TRBJ2-7,CASTQGYEQYF
TRBV7-2,TRBJ1-2,CASSLWAQGSSGYTF
TRBV7-2,TRBJ1-3,CASRDRSSGNTIYF
TRBV5-5,TRBJ2-5,CASSLGGVQETQYF
TRBV7-9,TRBJ1-5,CASSFTREQPQHF
TRBV19,TRBJ1-5,CASSPRRGQPQHF
TRBV7-9,TRBJ2-7,CASSLGPGQSNYEQYF
TRBV11-2,TRBJ2-7,CASSLNTGGDSYEQYF
TRBV7-2,TRBJ1-5,CASSLGANNQPQHF
TRBV11-2,TRBJ2-7,CASSPGISYEQYF
TRBV18,TRBJ1-1,CASSPGTLTEAFF
TRBV28,TRBJ1-1,CASSPDTENTEAFF
TRBV6-5,TRBJ1-4,CASKRQGQLNEKLFF
TRBV5-4,TRBJ2-2,CASSLDTSGGHNTGELFF
TRBV5-6,TRBJ2-3,CASSLDRFATDTQYF
TRBV19,TRBJ2-5,CASSSRRTGTGETQYF
TRBV28,TRBJ2-3,CASKGQPRSTTDTQYF
TRBV19,TRBJ2-5,CASRRLGQLQETQYF
TRBV2,TRBJ1-1,CASTGRGHGEAFF
TRBV5-4,TRBJ2-2,CASSLLTGNTGELFF
TRBV6-2/TRBV6-3,TRBJ2-1,CASSHRDRYNEQFF